The T cell receptor (beta chain) described here comes from a study of T cell responses to AZD1222 COVID-19 vaccine. Study-wide results and limits: Only six AZD1222 recipients tested seropositive at baseline.

In the case of this clone: Antigen specificity is unknown.

Profiled with immunoSEQ multiplex PCR; TCRdb holds only in-frame clones, not every one. The sample has 67,000 or so clones, about four fifths seen once; the top ten hold over 8%. The sequencing here drew on peripheral blood, taken on day 0 of AZD1222 vaccination. The sequence was collected from an adult in good health.

CDR3 protein: CAWFQFSRAEAFF. CDR3 coding DNA: TGTGCCTGGTTCCAGTTTAGCCGCGCTGAAGCTTTCTTT. The chain combines TRBV30 with TRBJ1-1; D remains ambiguous. The V end was cut by 5 bases, the J end by 6 bases, with 16 bases between. The germline gives CDR1 GTSNPN, CDR2 SVGIG (reference sequence). The CDR3 consists of 13 residues.